These 28 T cell receptor beta chains originate from one sample sequenced in a study of blood T cell repertoires in COVID-19. This table comes from immunoSEQ multiplex PCR, and its TCRdb copy is limited to in-frame clones, with some not included. The data hold about 56,000 clones, with roughly nine tenths observed a single time. What was sequenced was peripheral blood. The receptors originated from a woman aged 55-70 years with COVID-19, enrolled during active disease.

This clone appeared a few times. The genes are TRBV20-1 and TRBJ1-1; D remains ambiguous. Germline V gives CDR1 DFQATT, CDR2 SNEGSKA (reference sequence). The CDR3 contains 11 residues. With 5 bases removed from V and 3 bases from J, the gap between germline ends came to 7 bases. In DNA, the CDR3 is TGCAGTGCTCCATCGGACACTGAAGCTTTCTTT. Encoded protein: CSAPSDTEAFF.

The chain has TRBV5-1 and TRBJ2-1, with D possibly being TRBD2 (5 bases). CDR3 length: 15 amino acids. V gave up 0 bases and J gave up 1 base, with 8 bases separating them. Germline assignment: CDR1 SGHRS and CDR2 YFSETQ. The CDR3 DNA follows: TGCGCCAGCAGCTTGGTACTAGGTTCCTACAATGAGCAGTTCTTC. It is translated as CASSLVLGSYNEQFF.

The chain has TRBV7-8 and TRBJ2-1; 7 positions agree with TRBD1. Trimming cost V 1 base and J 3 bases; bases outside gene matches: 6. The CDR3 is 16 residues long. Germline V gene sequence: CDR1 SGHVS, CDR2 FQNEAQ. The CDR3 sequence: CASSLVFGTDYNEQFF. CDR3 in DNA: TGTGCCAGCAGCTTAGTCTTCGGGACAGACTACAATGAGCAGTTCTTC.

This clone is a singleton in its sample. The gene calls are TRBV6-6 and TRBJ1-5; D uncertain. The length of the CDR3 is 15 residues. With 2 bases removed from V and 0 bases from J, the gap between germline ends came to 8 bases. Germline-derived CDR1 and CDR2 are MNHNY and SVGAGI (reference sequence). DNA for the CDR3: TGTGCCAGCAGTTACACACAGTATAGCAATCAGCCCCAGCATTTT. It translates to CASSYTQYSNQPQHF.

The V call is TRBV28, the J call TRBJ2-7; 11 nucleotides match TRBD1. Germline lookup yields CDR1 MDHEN and CDR2 SYDVKM. J was trimmed by 4 bases and V by 9 bases; bases with no gene match: 11. The CDR3 has 15 residues. CDR3 nucleotide sequence: TGTGCCAGTAATTCCGCCGGGACAGGGGGTTACGAGCAGTACTTC. It is translated as CASNSAGTGGYEQYF.

This CDR3 reads CASSRPGTGMETQYF. In nucleotides, the CDR3 is TGTGCCAGCAGCCGACCCGGGACAGGGATGGAGACCCAGTACTTC. This chain uses TRBV3-1 (or the pseudogene TRBV3-2) with TRBJ2-5; TRBD1 aligns across 9 bases. The length of the CDR3 is 15 residues. V lost 4 bases, J lost 5 bases, and 8 bases stayed unmatched. The germline CDR1 and CDR2 sequences are LGHDT and YNNKEL (reference sequence).

The rearrangement uses TRBV6-2 or TRBV6-3 and TRBJ1-4; no definite D call. Germline CDR1 and CDR2: MNHEY and SVGEGT. Trimming stripped 2 bases from V and 6 bases from J, with 7 bases between. This CDR3 region has 13 residues. The CDR3 loop reads CASSYRLDEKLFF. CDR3 sequence (DNA): TGTGCCAGCAGTTACAGACTCGATGAAAAACTGTTTTTT.

The chain carries TRBV6-2 or TRBV6-3 and TRBJ2-4, with a tentative D call TRBD1 (5 bases). Trimming pared 4 bases from V and 2 bases from J, leaving 12 bases between. The CDR3 length is 15 residues. Germline CDR1 reads MNHEY; CDR2 reads SVGEGT. CDR3 nucleotide sequence: TGTGCCAGCAGTTTCAGGGTGAGTTCCAAAAACATTCAGTACTTC. Translating gives CASSFRVSSKNIQYF.

Only a few counts were recorded for this clone. The gene calls are TRBV7-9 and TRBJ1-2, with TRBD1 identical over 9 bases. V was pared by 2 bases and J by 5 bases, with 9 bases of the junction left unmatched. Germline CDR1 reads SEHNR; CDR2 reads FQNEAQ (reference sequence). This CDR3 spans 16 amino acids. DNA of the CDR3: TGTGCCAGCAGCTTACGTGGACAGGGGCTTTGGTATGGCTACACCTTC. Protein product: CASSLRGQGLWYGYTF.

This sequence joins TRBV3-1 (or the pseudogene TRBV3-2) and TRBJ2-6; a possible D gene is TRBD2 (6 bases). The CDR3 loop spans 18 amino acids. Per germline, CDR1 LGHDT and CDR2 YNNKEL (reference sequence). V lost 5 bases and J 1 base, leaving 18 bases between the germline ends. The CDR3 DNA reads as TGTGCCAGCAGCACGGGAGCCGGGTTTTGGTCTGGGGCCAACGTCCTGACTTTC. Translation gives CASSTGAGFWSGANVLTF.

This clone has a single count. Relative to the germline gene, one junction end is altered; a read error may explain this. The chain is built from TRBV7-9 and TRBJ2-3; D not resolved. There are 12 residues in the CDR3. Germline lookup yields CDR1 SEHNR and CDR2 FQNEAQ (reference sequence). CDR3 nucleotides: TGTGCCAGCAGCTTAGCGTTAGCATTCACCCATTTT. This sequence encodes CASSLALAFTHF.

The V call is TRBV18, the J call TRBJ2-7, with TRBD2 matching over 12 bases. The CDR3 consists of 17 residues. V gave up 1 base and J gave up 2 bases; unmatched junction bases: 6. CDR1 is KGHSH and CDR2 is LQKENI in the germline V gene. In DNA form, the CDR3 reads TGTGCCAGCTCACCACGAACTAGCGGGAGGTTAACCTACGAGCAGTACTTC. Protein: CASSPRTSGRLTYEQYF.

The V and J genes are TRBV6-5 and TRBJ1-6, with 8 positions matching TRBD1. The CDR3 runs 14 residues. Looked up from germline, CDR1 is MNHEY and CDR2 is SVGAGI. Germline trimming cut 7 bases from V and 9 bases from J; bases unmatched to any gene: 8. CDR3 bases: TGTGCCAGCACTCAGGGGGCGCAGAGTTCACCCCTCCACTTT. Its protein is CASTQGAQSSPLHF.

The chain carries TRBV10-3 and TRBJ2-6; no definite D call. The CDR3 extends over 14 amino acids. Per germline, CDR1 ENHRY and CDR2 SYGVKD. The ends were cut back, 4 bases at V and 0 bases at J, with 4 bases in the middle. DNA of the CDR3: TGTGCCATCAGTGCAGGCTCTGGGGCCAACGTCCTGACTTTC. Protein: CAISAGSGANVLTF.

The chain recombines TRBV5-1 with TRBJ2-1; 10 bases fit TRBD2. V shed 1 base, J shed 9 bases, and the junction held 10 bases outside the gene matches. The length of the CDR3 is 16 residues. Germline values: CDR1 SGHRS, CDR2 YFSETQ. The CDR3 DNA reads TGCGCCAGCAGCTTGCAGGTCCTAGCGGGAGCGGTTGAGCAGTTCTTC. Its translation is CASSLQVLAGAVEQFF.

V gene TRBV24-1 combines with J gene TRBJ2-1, with a weak D call TRBD1 (6 bases). With 9 bases removed from V and 5 bases from J, the gap between germline ends came to 10 bases. This CDR3 is built from 12 residues. From germline, CDR1 is KGHDR and CDR2 SFDVKD. The DNA of the CDR3 is TGTGCCACCTCAGGGGATGACAATGAGCAGTTCTTC. Amino acids: CATSGDDNEQFF.

The gene calls are TRBV7-2 and TRBJ2-7; possible D gene TRBD1, 6 bases. Germline CDR1 SGHTA, CDR2 FQGNSA. The CDR3 is made up of 12 amino acids. The V end lost 3 bases, the J end lost 6 bases, and 9 bases lay between the germline ends. CDR3 in amino acids: CASSFTGFEQYF. The CDR3 DNA sequence: TGTGCCAGCAGCTTTACAGGGTTCGAGCAGTACTTC.

The chain is built from TRBV7-9 and TRBJ2-3, with 9 positions matching TRBD2. The CDR3 is 16 residues long. V trimming: 1 base; J trimming: 1 base; junction bases outside the gene matches: 3. Germline CDR1 and CDR2: SEHNR and FQNEAQ (reference sequence). In DNA, the CDR3 is TGTGCCAGCAGCTTAGGACTAGCGGAGCGCACAGATACGCAGTATTTT. It yields the protein CASSLGLAERTDTQYF.

This chain uses TRBV11-2 with TRBJ2-7, with TRBD2 as a possible D gene (5 bases). The CDR3 covers 15 residues. Germline-derived CDR1 and CDR2 are SGHAT and FQNNGV. V dropped 1 base and J dropped 3 bases, with 13 bases sitting between them. The CDR3 DNA is TGTGCCAGCAGCTTAGCTCCGCAGGACTTCTACGAGCAGTACTTC. Amino acid sequence: CASSLAPQDFYEQYF.

The chain combines TRBV4-1 with TRBJ2-1, with 13 bases lining up with TRBD2. Germline CDR1 reads MGHRA; CDR2 reads YSYEKL. Unmatched junction bases numbered 9, after V lost 1 base and J lost 0 bases. This CDR3 has 20 amino acids. CDR3 sequence: CASSQASTSGRHSSYNEQFF. The DNA of the CDR3 is TGCGCCAGCAGCCAAGCCTCGACTAGCGGGAGGCACAGCTCCTACAATGAGCAGTTCTTC.

On this clone itself: This CDR3 is also generated by other DNA sequences in the sample. V usage is TRBV18 and J usage is TRBJ2-2; 10 nucleotides match TRBD2. The CDR3 is 16 residues long. J lost 1 base, V lost 3 bases, and 2 bases had no gene match. CDR1 is KGHSH and CDR2 is LQKENI in the germline V gene. The CDR3 sequence: CASSPPSGGNTGELFF. The CDR3 DNA is TGTGCCAGCTCACCCCCTAGCGGGGGGAACACCGGGGAGCTGTTTTTT. Supplemented by reference TRBV18 and TRBJ2-2, the full variable domain reads NAGVMQNPRHLVRRRGQEARLRCSPMKGHSHVYWYRQLPEEGLKFMVYLQKENIIDESGMPKERFSAEFPKEGPSILRIQQVVRGDSAAYFCASSPPSGGNTGELFFGEGSRLTVL.

The chain couples TRBV27 to TRBJ2-2; D not resolved. Germline V gene data show CDR1 as MNHEY and CDR2 as SMNVEV (reference sequence). V lost 2 bases, J lost 0 bases, and 10 bases lay in between. The CDR3 runs to 16 residues. Here the CDR3 DNA reads TGTGCCAGCAGTTTAGATACACCACCGAACACCGGGGAGCTGTTTTTT. Residues: CASSLDTPPNTGELFF.

The rearrangement links TRBV7-2 to TRBJ2-7; tentatively, D is TRBD1 (6 bases). CDR1 and CDR2 from the germline V gene are SGHTA and FQGNSA. V lost 3 bases to trimming and J lost 5 bases, with 14 bases between them. The CDR3 has 14 residues. The CDR3 DNA reads TGTGCCAGCAGCTTCGGGAATCACAGGGACGAGCAGTACTTC. It is translated as CASSFGNHRDEQYF.

The CDR3 loop reads CASRPTTGTEAFF. The CDR3 DNA is TGTGCCAGCAGACCAACCACAGGGACTGAAGCTTTCTTT. The chain has TRBV11-3 and TRBJ1-1; D may be TRBD1 (6 bases). Trimming pared 6 bases from V and 5 bases from J, leaving 13 bases between. Germline lookup yields CDR1 SGHNT and CDR2 YENEEA. CDR3 length: 13 amino acids.

The DNA for the CDR3 is TGTGCCAGTAGTATGTCCGTGACAACGGCCCTCCACTTT. Translating gives CASSMSVTTALHF. The chain links TRBV19 to TRBJ1-6, with D unclear. Trimming took off 3 bases at V and 14 bases at J, with 14 bases between the two ends. CDR1 and CDR2 (germline): LNHDA, SQIVND (reference sequence). The length of the CDR3 is 13 residues. Looking up the rest from reference TRBV19 and TRBJ1-6 gives the full variable domain: DGGITQSPKYLFRKEGQNVTLSCEQNLNHDAMYWYRQDPGQGLRLIYYSQIVNDFQKGDIAEGYSVSREKKESFPLTVTSAQKNPTAFYLCASSMSVTTALHFGNGTRLTVT.

The J gene is TRBJ1-2, the V gene TRBV7-8, with D uncertain. Trimming cost V 4 bases and J 4 bases, with 16 bases left between them. The CDR3 consists of 15 residues. Germline CDR1 reads SGHVS; CDR2 reads FQNEAQ. CDR3: CASSSLRGLGYGYTF. The DNA for the CDR3 is TGTGCCAGCAGCTCCCTTCGAGGGCTCGGCTATGGCTACACCTTC.

The chain joins TRBV4-3 to TRBJ1-1; D is unresolved. The CDR3 length is 15 residues. Trimming stripped 3 bases from V and 11 bases from J, with 22 bases between. Germline CDR1 LGHNA, CDR2 YSLEER. CDR3 amino acids: CASSQSTKSGRGAFF. The CDR3 bases are TGCGCCAGCAGCCAGAGTACCAAGTCGGGAAGAGGGGCTTTCTTT.

V usage is TRBV28 and J usage is TRBJ1-5; 7 bases map to TRBD1. Germline lookup yields CDR1 MDHEN and CDR2 SYDVKM. Trimming took 3 bases from V and 7 from J; bases not matched to a gene: 6. This CDR3 is 14 amino acids long. CDR3 DNA sequence: TGTGCCAGCAGTTTTGCCGGGACAGAACAGCCCCAGCATTTT. Translation gives CASSFAGTEQPQHF.